The 18 T cell receptor beta chains given below trace back to one sample, sequenced in a study of cytomegalovirus exposure and HLA in healthy donors. The PCR employed 60 Vbeta primers together with 13 Jbeta primers. Clones were read by immunoSEQ multiplex PCR, and TCRdb kept only the in-frame ones, dropping some. The table includes around 200,000 clones, approximately 80% detected once. Sequencing input: PBMCs. The receptors stem from a woman aged 50 to 60 in good health and CMV-seropositive.

The rearrangement links TRBV7-9 to TRBJ1-1, with TRBD1 as a possible D gene (5 bases). Germline V gene sequence: CDR1 SEHNR, CDR2 FQNEAQ (reference sequence). Trimming shortened V by 7 bases and J by 12 bases, and 18 bases separated the two germline ends. This CDR3 comprises 12 residues. The DNA for the CDR3 is TGTGCCAGCACCTATACGGGGGGGATACCTTTCTTT. It encodes CASTYTGGIPFF.

The chain carries TRBV6-1 and TRBJ1-2; D call uncertain. The CDR3 consists of 14 residues. Germline V lookup: CDR1 MNHNS, CDR2 SASEGT. The V gene lost 7 bases and the J gene lost 4 bases, with 16 bases spanning the gap. CDR3 loop: CASNLAEGSYGYTF. The CDR3 region has the DNA TGTGCCAGCAACTTAGCTGAGGGCAGCTATGGCTACACCTTC.

This sequence joins TRBV7-2 and TRBJ2-5, with 10 bases fitting TRBD2. The V and J ends lost 5 bases and 4 bases, in that order; junction bases with no gene match: 10. Germline CDR1 SGHTA, CDR2 FQGNSA. The CDR3 loop spans 16 amino acids. The CDR3 region has the DNA TGTGCCAGCAGCCGTCTAGCGGGGGTCTGGGGAGAGACCCAGTACTTC. Protein: CASSRLAGVWGETQYF.

V usage is TRBV5-1 and J usage is TRBJ1-1; possibly TRBD1 for D (6 bases). With 0 bases removed from V and 3 bases from J, the gap between germline ends came to 12 bases. Germline V gene sequence: CDR1 SGHRS, CDR2 YFSETQ. CDR3 length: 15 residues. The CDR3 DNA sequence: TGCGCCAGCAGCTTGGTGCCAGGGGAAGACACTGAAGCTTTCTTT. It translates to CASSLVPGEDTEAFF.

The V gene is TRBV27, the J gene TRBJ1-5; TRBD1 is a possible D gene (6 bases). Trimming removed 9 bases at V and 2 bases at J, with 23 bases between. The CDR3 loop spans 17 amino acids. Looked up from germline, CDR1 is MNHEY and CDR2 is SMNVEV (reference sequence). The CDR3 loop is CARRKKWEGGCNQPQHF. The CDR3 DNA follows: TGTGCCAGAAGAAAGAAGTGGGAAGGGGGATGCAATCAGCCCCAGCATTTT.

The J gene is TRBJ2-5, the V gene TRBV19; no definite D call. The CDR3 sequence is 14 residues long. Trimming stripped 1 base from V and 3 bases from J, with 9 bases between. Germline V CDR1 and CDR2: LNHDA, SQIVND (reference sequence). CDR3 sequence: CASSIGAAKETQYF. In nucleotides, the CDR3 is TGTGCCAGTAGTATAGGAGCCGCTAAAGAGACCCAGTACTTC. Based on the CDR3 plus reference TRBV19 and TRBJ2-5, the full variable domain is DGGITQSPKYLFRKEGQNVTLSCEQNLNHDAMYWYRQDPGQGLRLIYYSQIVNDFQKGDIAEGYSVSREKKESFPLTVTSAQKNPTAFYLCASSIGAAKETQYFGPGTRLLVL.

This sequence joins TRBV7-8 and TRBJ2-1; 11 positions agree with TRBD2. Trimming at V came to 5 bases and at J to 4 bases, leaving 4 bases not matched to a gene. Germline V gene sequence: CDR1 SGHVS, CDR2 FQNEAQ. This CDR3 comprises 15 residues. As DNA, the CDR3 is TGTGCCAGCAGCCTTAGCGGGGGGGGTTACAATGAGCAGTTCTTC. This sequence encodes CASSLSGGGYNEQFF.

The V call is TRBV30, the J call TRBJ1-6, with 7 nucleotides matching TRBD1. V shed 1 base, J shed 12 bases, and the junction held 6 bases outside the gene matches. This CDR3 has 13 residues. Germline lookup yields CDR1 GTSNPN and CDR2 SVGIG (reference sequence). The CDR3 region is CAWSEGQLRPLHF. CDR3 nucleotides: TGTGCCTGGAGTGAGGGACAGCTACGACCCCTCCACTTT.

The chain uses TRBV6-5 and TRBJ1-2; a weak D match, TRBD1 (6 bases). Trimming took off 6 bases at V and 9 bases at J, with 20 bases between the two ends. This CDR3 contains 14 residues. CDR1 MNHEY and CDR2 SVGAGI come from the germline V gene. The CDR3 is CASRPGQRIWSYTF. In nucleotides, the CDR3 is TGTGCCAGCAGACCCGGACAGAGAATATGGAGCTACACCTTC.

The chain couples TRBV6-5 to TRBJ2-2; no firm D call. The length of the CDR3 is 12 residues. CDR1 is MNHEY, CDR2 SVGAGI, per germline. V was trimmed by 5 bases and J by 6 bases, leaving 7 bases between them. CDR3: CASSPRAGELFF. DNA of the CDR3: TGTGCCAGCAGTCCCCGGGCCGGGGAGCTGTTTTTT.

This CDR3 reads CASSDTGDRDTEAFF. CDR3 nucleotides: TGTGCCAGCAGTGATACAGGGGACAGGGACACTGAAGCTTTCTTT. The rearrangement joins TRBV6-1 to TRBJ1-1; 9 bases are shared with TRBD1. The germline CDR1 and CDR2 sequences are MNHNS and SASEGT. V shed 3 bases, J shed 3 bases, and the junction held 5 bases outside the gene matches. The CDR3 is 15 amino acids.

CDR3 sequence: CASSVGGTGGTYEQYF. The CDR3 DNA reads as TGTGCCAGCAGCGTAGGAGGGACAGGGGGCACGTACGAGCAGTACTTC. The chain links TRBV9 to TRBJ2-7; 12 bases match TRBD1. This CDR3 has 16 residues. Germline V gene sequence: CDR1 SGDLS, CDR2 YYNGEE. The V and J ends lost 0 bases and 4 bases, in that order; junction bases with no gene match: 5.

The chain combines TRBV2 with TRBJ1-3; 9 bases agree with TRBD1. J gave up 1 base and V 9 bases, and 7 bases lay outside the gene matches. This CDR3 is 15 amino acids long. Germline loops: CDR1 SNHLY, CDR2 FYNNEI. In DNA, the CDR3 is TGTGCCAGAGCAAGCGGACAGGGGTCTGGAAACACCATATATTTT. This encodes CARASGQGSGNTIYF. Full variable domain (missing parts from reference TRBV2 and TRBJ1-3): EPEVTQTPSHQVTQMGQEVILRCVPISNHLYFYWYRQILGQKVEFLVSFYNNEISEKSEIFDDQFSVERPDGSNFTLKIRSTKLEDSAMYFCARASGQGSGNTIYFGEGSWLTVV.

This chain uses TRBV7-2 with TRBJ2-2; 11 positions agree with TRBD2. J gave up 6 bases and V 5 bases, and 11 bases lay outside the gene matches. Per germline, CDR1 SGHTA and CDR2 FQGNSA. There are 17 residues in the CDR3. The CDR3 DNA follows: TGTGCCAGCAGCCGGGGGGGTCTAGCGGGGGGCGCCGGGGAGCTGTTTTTT. Protein: CASSRGGLAGGAGELFF.

The rearrangement joins TRBV5-1 to TRBJ1-1; D ambiguous. The CDR3 has 15 residues. Germline CDR1 is SGHRS and CDR2 is YFSETQ. The ends were cut back, 0 bases at V and 0 bases at J, with 9 bases in the middle. CDR3 in DNA: TGCGCCAGCAGCTTGGAAACAGCTATGAACACTGAAGCTTTCTTT. Its protein is CASSLETAMNTEAFF.

This clone was detected only once. The rearrangement uses TRBV6-1 and TRBJ1-2, with 7 bases matching TRBD1. Germline trimming cut 10 bases from V and 2 bases from J; bases unmatched to any gene: 10. The germline V gene has CDR1 MNHNS and CDR2 SASEGT. CDR3 length: 14 residues. CDR3: CATNPTGLNYGYTF. For the CDR3, the DNA is TGTGCCACCAACCCGACAGGGCTCAACTATGGCTACACCTTC.

The chain is built from TRBV28 and TRBJ2-5, with TRBD1 identical over 10 bases. Germline assignment: CDR1 MDHEN and CDR2 SYDVKM. The CDR3 sequence is 15 residues long. V lost 6 bases to trimming and J lost 5 bases; unmatched junction nucleotides: 9. The CDR3, as DNA: TGTGCCAGCAGCCCTTACGACAGGGGGCGGGAGACCCAGTACTTC. It translates to CASSPYDRGRETQYF.

The genes are TRBV2 and TRBJ2-1; TRBD1 aligns across 9 bases. Unmatched junction bases numbered 8, after V lost 4 bases and J lost 7 bases. Germline CDR1 reads SNHLY; CDR2 reads FYNNEI. The CDR3 is 15 amino acids. CDR3: CASSGGGTGRNEQFF. Written as DNA, the CDR3 is TGTGCCAGCAGTGGGGGAGGGACAGGGAGGAATGAGCAGTTCTTC.